This T cell receptor beta chain was profiled in a study of cytomegalovirus exposure and HLA in healthy donors. The CDR3 sequence is 15 residues long. J lost 3 bases, V lost 4 bases, and 7 bases had no gene match. Germline V gene sequence: CDR1 PRHDT, CDR2 FYEKMQ (reference sequence). A multiplex PCR was run with 60 Vbeta primers and 13 Jbeta primers. Method: immunoSEQ multiplex PCR; TCRdb's copy keeps in-frame clones and lacks some. The sample carries fewer than 200,000 clones, around 67% recorded once. The receptor was isolated from a woman younger than 30 in good health and CMV-seropositive. The chain joins TRBV13 to TRBJ1-1; the match to TRBD1 covers 8 bases. Specimen: PBMCs. The CDR3 reads CASSSRGTGHTEAFF. The CDR3 DNA is TGTGCCAGCAGCTCGCGCGGGACAGGCCACACTGAAGCTTTCTTT.